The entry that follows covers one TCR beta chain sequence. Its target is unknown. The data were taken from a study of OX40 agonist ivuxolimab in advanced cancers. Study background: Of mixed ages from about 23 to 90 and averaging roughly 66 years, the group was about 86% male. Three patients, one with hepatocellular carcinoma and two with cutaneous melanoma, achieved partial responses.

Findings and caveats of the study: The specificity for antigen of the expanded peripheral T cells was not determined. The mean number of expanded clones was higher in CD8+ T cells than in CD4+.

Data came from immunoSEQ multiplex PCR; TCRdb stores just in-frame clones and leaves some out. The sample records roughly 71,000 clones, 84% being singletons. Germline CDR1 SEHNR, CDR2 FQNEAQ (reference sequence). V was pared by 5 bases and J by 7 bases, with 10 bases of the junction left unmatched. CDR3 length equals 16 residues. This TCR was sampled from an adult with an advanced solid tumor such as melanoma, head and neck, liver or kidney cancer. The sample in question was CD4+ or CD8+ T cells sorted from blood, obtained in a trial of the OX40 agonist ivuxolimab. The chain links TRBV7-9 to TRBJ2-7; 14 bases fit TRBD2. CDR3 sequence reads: CASSHWGLAGAGEQYF. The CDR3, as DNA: TGTGCCAGCAGCCACTGGGGACTAGCGGGAGCCGGGGAGCAGTACTTC.